The source of this T cell receptor (beta chain) is a study of shared clonotypes between healthy human individuals. Turning to this clone: The antigen remains unidentified.

This CDR3 has 15 residues. Germline V gives CDR1 SQVTM, CDR2 ANQGSEA. V dropped 2 bases and J dropped 1; count of bases not matched to a gene: 4. The table came from immunoSEQ multiplex PCR; TCRdb's copy has only in-frame clones and leaves some out. The sample has about 800,000 clones; about 96% are singletons. Study conclusions and caveats: Generally, naive subsets came out with larger estimated richness than memory subsets. About 5% of naive CD4 clonotypes were shared across a few donors. Read depth was anticipated to influence clonotype sharing among donors.

Terminally differentiated effector memory CD45RA+ cells were excluded by CCR7 positive selection of CD45RO-negative cells. Sample: naive CD8+ T cells sorted from blood. This TCR came from a man younger than 45 in good health. V gene TRBV29-1 combines with J gene TRBJ2-5; 10 bases map to TRBD2. CDR3: CSVETLAGVQETQYF. CDR3 bases: TGCAGCGTTGAAACCCTAGCGGGAGTCCAAGAGACCCAGTACTTC.